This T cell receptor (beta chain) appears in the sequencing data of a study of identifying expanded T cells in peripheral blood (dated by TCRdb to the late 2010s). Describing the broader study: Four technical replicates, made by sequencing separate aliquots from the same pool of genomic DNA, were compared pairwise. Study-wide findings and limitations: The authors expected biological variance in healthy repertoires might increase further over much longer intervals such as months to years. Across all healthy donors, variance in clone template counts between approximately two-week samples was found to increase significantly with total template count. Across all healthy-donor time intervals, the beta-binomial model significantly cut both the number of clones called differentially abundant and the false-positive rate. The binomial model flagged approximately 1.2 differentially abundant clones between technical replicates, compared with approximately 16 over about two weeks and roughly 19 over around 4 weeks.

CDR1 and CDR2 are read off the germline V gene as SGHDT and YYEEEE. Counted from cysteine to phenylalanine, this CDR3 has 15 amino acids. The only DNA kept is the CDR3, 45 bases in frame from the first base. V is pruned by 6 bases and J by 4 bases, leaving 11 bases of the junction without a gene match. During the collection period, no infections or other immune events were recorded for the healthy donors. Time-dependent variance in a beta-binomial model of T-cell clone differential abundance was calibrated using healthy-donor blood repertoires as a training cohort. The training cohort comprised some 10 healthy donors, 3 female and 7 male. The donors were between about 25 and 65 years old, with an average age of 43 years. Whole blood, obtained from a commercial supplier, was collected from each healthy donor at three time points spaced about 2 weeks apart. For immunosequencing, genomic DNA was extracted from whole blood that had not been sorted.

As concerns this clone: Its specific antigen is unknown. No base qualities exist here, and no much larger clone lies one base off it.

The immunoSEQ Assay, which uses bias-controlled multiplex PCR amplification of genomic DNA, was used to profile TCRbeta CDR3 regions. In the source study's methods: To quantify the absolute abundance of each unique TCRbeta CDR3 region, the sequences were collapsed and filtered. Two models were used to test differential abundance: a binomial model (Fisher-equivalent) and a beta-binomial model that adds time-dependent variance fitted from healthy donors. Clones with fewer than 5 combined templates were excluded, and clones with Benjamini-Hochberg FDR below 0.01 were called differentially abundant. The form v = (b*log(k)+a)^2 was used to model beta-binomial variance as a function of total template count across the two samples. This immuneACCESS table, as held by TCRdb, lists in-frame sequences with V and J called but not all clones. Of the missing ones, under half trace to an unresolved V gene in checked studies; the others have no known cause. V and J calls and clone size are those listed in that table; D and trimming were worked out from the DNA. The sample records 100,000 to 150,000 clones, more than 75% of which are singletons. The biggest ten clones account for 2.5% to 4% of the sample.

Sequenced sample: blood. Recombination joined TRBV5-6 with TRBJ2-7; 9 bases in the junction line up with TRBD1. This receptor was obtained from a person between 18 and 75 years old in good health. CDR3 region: CASNGVGTGIYEQYF. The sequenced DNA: TGTGCCAGCAACGGCGTAGGGACAGGGATTTACGAGCAGTACTTC.